A selection of T cell receptor beta chains follows, all from one sample in a study of T cell responses to AZD1222 COVID-19 vaccine. Sequencing was performed with immunoSEQ multiplex PCR; in TCRdb, only in-frame clones are kept and a portion is missing. The repertoire holds 75,000 to 100,000 clones, with 80% to 90% as singletons. The specimen comprised peripheral blood, sampled on day 0 of AZD1222 vaccination. The receptors derive from an adult in good health. Both conserved end residues are part of each CDR3. A D gene is named only where the DNA matches it firmly. Not all rows give a size; the values are once, few, many and, for expanded clones, a class.

CDR3nt	CDR3aa	v_gene	j_gene	abundance	d_gene
TGTGCCTGGAGTGTTCTGCAGGGGGGGGGAAAACTGTTTTTT	CAWSVLQGGGKLFF	TRBV30	TRBJ1-4	once	TRBD1
TGTGCCAGCAGTGACTACGAGCAGTACTTC	CASSDYEQYF	TRBV6-1	TRBJ2-7	.	.
TGTGCCAGCAGCGGGACAGGGTTTGGCTACACCTTC	CASSGTGFGYTF	TRBV12-3/TRBV12-4	TRBJ1-2	.	TRBD1
TGTGCCTGGGCGGGTTATTCCTACAATGAGCAGTTCTTC	CAWAGYSYNEQFF	TRBV30	TRBJ2-1	.	.
TGTGCCAGCAGTTCCCGCACAACCGGGCTAACCGGGGAGCTGTTTTTT	CASSSRTTGLTGELFF	TRBV6-5	TRBJ2-2	.	.
TGTGCCAGCAGCCCTCCAGGCTCCTATAATTCACCCCTCCACTTT	CASSPPGSYNSPLHF	TRBV14	TRBJ1-6	.	.
TGTGCCAGTAGTATCCGCCCCGGCAGTACGGCCTACGAGCAGTACTTC	CASSIRPGSTAYEQYF	TRBV19	TRBJ2-7	.	.
TGTGCCTCAAAAGCGGGGCCGCCGGACCCGTACGAGCAGTACTTC	CASKAGPPDPYEQYF	TRBV30	TRBJ2-7	few	TRBD2
TGTGCCAGCAGCTCACCAGGCGGGAGCGCGAACACCGGGGAGCTGTTTTTT	CASSSPGGSANTGELFF	TRBV5-4	TRBJ2-2	.	TRBD2
TGTGCCAGCAGCTTGGGGACTAGCGCCTACGAGCAGTACTTC	CASSLGTSAYEQYF	TRBV11-2	TRBJ2-7	.	TRBD2
TGTGCCAGCAGCTTGGACAGCTACTACGAGCAGTACTTC	CASSLDSYYEQYF	TRBV5-6	TRBJ2-7	few	.
TGTGCCAGCAGCCCCAAGGTAGGGACAGGGTCGTTCACTGAAGCTTTCTTT	CASSPKVGTGSFTEAFF	TRBV9	TRBJ1-1	few	TRBD1
TGTGCCAGCAGCTTGGGAGCCTATCGCTACACCTTC	CASSLGAYRYTF	TRBV12-3/TRBV12-4	TRBJ1-2	.	.
TGTGCCAGCAGCCAAGATCGTGGGGGCATTAGCACAGATACGCAGTATTTT	CASSQDRGGISTDTQYF	TRBV3-1/TRBV3-2	TRBJ2-3	.	.
TGCGCCAGCAGCCGAGTGACGGTGGCGGGCACAGATACGCAGTATTTT	CASSRVTVAGTDTQYF	TRBV4-1	TRBJ2-3	.	.
TGTGCCAGCAGCGTAGGCTTAGTCTCCTACGAGCAGTACTTC	CASSVGLVSYEQYF	TRBV9	TRBJ2-7	few	.
TGTGCCAGCAACAGGGCCGCAGATACGCAGTATTTT	CASNRAADTQYF	TRBV12-3/TRBV12-4	TRBJ2-3	.	.
TGTGCTAGCAGCCGCGGGGGTAGCGGAACGCAGTTCTTC	CASSRGGSGTQFF	TRBV7-7	TRBJ2-1	.	TRBD2
TGTGCCAGTAGTATAGAGCTTAACACCGGGGAGCTGTTTTTT	CASSIELNTGELFF	TRBV19	TRBJ2-2	.	.
TGTGCCAGCTTCCGGGGGACAGCCCTCTCCTACGAGCAGTACTTC	CASFRGTALSYEQYF	TRBV2	TRBJ2-7	.	.
TGTGCCACCTCGGGCCTTAACTATGGCTACACCTTC	CATSGLNYGYTF	TRBV30	TRBJ1-2	.	.
TGTGCCAGCTCCCGCACCCAGGGTGACACTGAAGCTTTCTTT	CASSRTQGDTEAFF	TRBV6-5	TRBJ1-1	.	.